This TCR beta chain was documented in a study of beta chain features in type 1 diabetes. Every bit of the isolated RNA underwent reverse transcription, so sequencing read expressed TCRB transcripts. Average reads for naive, central memory and regulatory T cell samples were some 3.9 million. Clones were read by immunoSEQ multiplex PCR, and TCRdb kept only the in-frame ones, dropping some. The sample carries just over 600,000 clones, around 16% recorded once. The germline V gene encodes CDR1 DFQATT and CDR2 SNEGSKA (reference sequence). This CDR3 is 11 amino acids long. Trimming removed 3 bases from V and 5 bases from J, with 6 bases in between.

This clonotype originated in a man in his late teens or twenties in good health. The V call is TRBV20-1, the J call TRBJ2-3; D not resolved. The sample was naive CD4+ T cells from blood. DNA of the CDR3: TGCAGTGCTAGCTTAAAAGATACGCAGTATTTT. It translates to CSASLKDTQYF.